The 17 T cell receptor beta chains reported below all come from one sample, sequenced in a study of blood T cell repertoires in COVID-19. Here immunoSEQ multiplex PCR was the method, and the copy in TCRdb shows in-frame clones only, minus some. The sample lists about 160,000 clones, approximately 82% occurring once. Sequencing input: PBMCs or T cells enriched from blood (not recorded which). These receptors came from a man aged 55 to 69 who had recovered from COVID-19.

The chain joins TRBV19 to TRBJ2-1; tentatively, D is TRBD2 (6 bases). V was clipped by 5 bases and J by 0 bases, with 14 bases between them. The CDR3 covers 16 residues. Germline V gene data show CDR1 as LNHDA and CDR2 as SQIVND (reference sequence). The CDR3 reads CASSGAGTSSYNEQFF. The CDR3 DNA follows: TGTGCCAGTAGTGGAGCCGGGACTTCCTCCTACAATGAGCAGTTCTTC.

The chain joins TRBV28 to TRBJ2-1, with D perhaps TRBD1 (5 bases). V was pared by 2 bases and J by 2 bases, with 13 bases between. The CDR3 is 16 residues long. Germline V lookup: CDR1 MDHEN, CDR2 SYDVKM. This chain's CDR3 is CASSLRQGSTYNEQFF. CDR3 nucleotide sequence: TGTGCCAGCAGTTTAAGGCAGGGTTCCACCTACAATGAGCAGTTCTTC.

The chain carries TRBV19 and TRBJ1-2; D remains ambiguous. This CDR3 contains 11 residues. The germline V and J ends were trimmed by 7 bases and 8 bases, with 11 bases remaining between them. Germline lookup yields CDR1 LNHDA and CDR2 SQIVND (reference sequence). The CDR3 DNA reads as TGTGCCAGTAAAATAGAAGCCGGCTACACCTTC. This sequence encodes CASKIEAGYTF.

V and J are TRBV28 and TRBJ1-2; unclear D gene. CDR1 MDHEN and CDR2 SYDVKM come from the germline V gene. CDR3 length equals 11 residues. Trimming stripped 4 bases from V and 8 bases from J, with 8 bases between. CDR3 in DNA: TGTGCCAGCAGTTCACTAGGCGGCTACACCTTC. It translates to CASSSLGGYTF.

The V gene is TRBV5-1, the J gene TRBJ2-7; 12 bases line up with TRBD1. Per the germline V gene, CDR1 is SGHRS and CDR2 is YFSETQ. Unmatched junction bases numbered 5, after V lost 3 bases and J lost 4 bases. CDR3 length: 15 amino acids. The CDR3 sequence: CASSSTGQGAYEQYF. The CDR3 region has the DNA TGCGCCAGCAGCTCGACGGGACAGGGGGCGTACGAGCAGTACTTC.

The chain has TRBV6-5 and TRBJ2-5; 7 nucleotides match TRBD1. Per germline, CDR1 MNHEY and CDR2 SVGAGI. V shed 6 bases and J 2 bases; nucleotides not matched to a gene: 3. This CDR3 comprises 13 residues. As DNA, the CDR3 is TGTGCCAGCAGCGGCAGGGGGCAAGAGACCCAGTACTTC. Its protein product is CASSGRGQETQYF.

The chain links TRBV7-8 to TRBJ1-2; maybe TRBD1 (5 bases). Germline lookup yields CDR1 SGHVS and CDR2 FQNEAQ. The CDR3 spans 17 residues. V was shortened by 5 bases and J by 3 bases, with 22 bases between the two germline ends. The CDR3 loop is CASSPNLGRGIDYGYTF. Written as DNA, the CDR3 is TGTGCCAGCAGCCCGAATCTCGGGAGGGGCATCGACTATGGCTACACCTTC.

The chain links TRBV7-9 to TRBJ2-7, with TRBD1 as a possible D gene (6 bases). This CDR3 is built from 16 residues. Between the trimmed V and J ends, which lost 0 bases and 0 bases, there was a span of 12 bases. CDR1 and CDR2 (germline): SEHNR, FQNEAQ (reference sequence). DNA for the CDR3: TGTGCCAGCAGCTTAGCTTCGGGACACAGCTCCTACGAGCAGTACTTC. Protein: CASSLASGHSSYEQYF.

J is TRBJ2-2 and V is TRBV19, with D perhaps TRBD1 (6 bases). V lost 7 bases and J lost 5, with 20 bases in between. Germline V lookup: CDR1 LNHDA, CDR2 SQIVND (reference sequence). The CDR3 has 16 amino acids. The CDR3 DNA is TGTGCCAGTATTCACAGGGATGTCCTAGGAACCGGGGAGCTGTTTTTT. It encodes CASIHRDVLGTGELFF.

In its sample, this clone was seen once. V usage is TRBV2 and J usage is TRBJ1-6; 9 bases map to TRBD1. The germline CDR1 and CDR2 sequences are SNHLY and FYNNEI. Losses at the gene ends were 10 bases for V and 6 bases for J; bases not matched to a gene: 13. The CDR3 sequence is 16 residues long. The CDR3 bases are TGTGCCACCCGGCCCGGGACAGGGACGGGTAATTCACCCCTCCACTTT. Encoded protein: CATRPGTGTGNSPLHF.

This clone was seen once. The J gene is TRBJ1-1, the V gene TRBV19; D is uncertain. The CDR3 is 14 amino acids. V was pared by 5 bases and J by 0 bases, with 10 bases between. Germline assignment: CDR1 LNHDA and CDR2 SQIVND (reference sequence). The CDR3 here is CASSVAHMNTEAFF. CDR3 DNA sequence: TGTGCCAGTAGTGTGGCACATATGAACACTGAAGCTTTCTTT.

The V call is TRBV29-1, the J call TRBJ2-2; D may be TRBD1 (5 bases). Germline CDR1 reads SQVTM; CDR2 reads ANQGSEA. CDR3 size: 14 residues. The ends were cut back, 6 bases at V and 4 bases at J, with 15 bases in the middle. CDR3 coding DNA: TGCAGCGTGCCTACAGGTGCGTCCACCGGGGAGCTGTTTTTT. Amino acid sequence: CSVPTGASTGELFF.

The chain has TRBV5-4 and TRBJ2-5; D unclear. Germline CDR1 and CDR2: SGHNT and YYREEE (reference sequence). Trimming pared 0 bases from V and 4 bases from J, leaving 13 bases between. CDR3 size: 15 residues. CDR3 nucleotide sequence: TGTGCCAGCAGCTTGGACCCGAGGTGGCTAGAGACCCAGTACTTC. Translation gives CASSLDPRWLETQYF.

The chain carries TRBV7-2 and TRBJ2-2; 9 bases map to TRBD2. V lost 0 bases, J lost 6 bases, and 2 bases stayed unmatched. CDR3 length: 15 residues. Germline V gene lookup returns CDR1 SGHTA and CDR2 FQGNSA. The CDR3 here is CASSLALAGSGELFF. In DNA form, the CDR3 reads TGTGCCAGCAGCTTAGCTCTAGCGGGGTCCGGGGAGCTGTTTTTT.

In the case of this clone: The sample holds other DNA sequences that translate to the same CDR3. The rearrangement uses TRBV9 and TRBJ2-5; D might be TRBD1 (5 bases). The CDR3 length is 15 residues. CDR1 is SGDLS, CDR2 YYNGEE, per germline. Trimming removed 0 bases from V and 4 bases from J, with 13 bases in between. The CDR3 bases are TGTGCCAGCAGCGTAGGGGTAGGGGCAGGAGAGACCCAGTACTTC. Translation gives CASSVGVGAGETQYF.

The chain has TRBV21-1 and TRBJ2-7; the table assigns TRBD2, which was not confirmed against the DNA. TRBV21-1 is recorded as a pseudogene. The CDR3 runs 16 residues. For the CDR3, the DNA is TGTGCCAGCAGCAAAGAACGCGGGAGAGGTCGCGACGAGCAGTACTTC. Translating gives CASSKERGRGRDEQYF.

CDR3 sequence reads: CASSPRVLDTEAFF. The CDR3 DNA reads as TGCGCCAGCAGCCCACGGGTCTTGGACACTGAAGCTTTCTTT. The genes are TRBV5-1 and TRBJ1-1; D is unresolved. Germline V lookup: CDR1 SGHRS, CDR2 YFSETQ. This CDR3 is built from 14 residues. V lost 4 bases and J 3 bases, leaving 13 bases between the germline ends.